The 9 T cell receptor beta chains reported below all come from one sample, sequenced in a study of CD8 T cells in Susac syndrome. Reverse transcription of about 0.5 to 1 ug RNA was carried out with random hexamers. TCRdb re-analysed the immunoSEQ multiplex PCR reads in MiXCR, keeping a single row per CDR3 protein. The sample has about 200,000 distinct CDR3 sequences; more than 85% are singletons. Sequencing was performed on CD8+ T cells from PBMCs. The receptors stem from a human donor with multiple sclerosis.

CDR3: CASSFSPARGWSGANVLTF. CDR3 DNA: TGTGCCAGCAGCTTCAGTCCGGCCAGGGGTTGGTCTGGGGCCAACGTCCTGACTTTC. The chain joins TRBV7-2 to TRBJ2-6, with D possibly TRBD1 on 6 matching bases. V lost 3 bases to trimming and J lost 1 base, with 19 bases between them. There are 19 residues in the CDR3. Germline assignment: CDR1 SGHTA and CDR2 FQGNSA.

The gene calls are TRBV19 and TRBJ1-1; TRBD1 might be the D (5 bases). CDR3 size: 13 residues. Trimming took off 10 bases at V and 0 bases at J, with 12 bases between the two ends. The V gene's germline CDR1 is LNHDA and CDR2 SQIVND (reference sequence). Here the CDR3 DNA reads TGTGCCACCCAACGGGGGATGAACACTGAAGCTTTCTTT. It translates to CATQRGMNTEAFF.

This chain joins TRBV7-2 and TRBJ2-2; D is unresolved. From germline, CDR1 is SGHTA and CDR2 FQGNSA. The CDR3 is 15 amino acids. Trimming took off 0 bases at V and 3 bases at J, with 8 bases between the two ends. The CDR3 DNA follows: TGTGCCAGCAGCTTAGCTAGACTCCACACCGGGGAGCTGTTTTTT. Amino acids: CASSLARLHTGELFF.

This clonotype was counted a few times. This chain links TRBV4-1 with TRBJ2-7; 7 bases are shared with TRBD2. V shed 0 bases and J 7 bases; nucleotides not matched to a gene: 3. This CDR3 has 13 amino acids. Germline V CDR1 and CDR2: MGHRA, YSYEKL. CDR3 region: CASSQDSAGEQYF. CDR3 nucleotide sequence: TGCGCCAGCAGCCAAGATTCAGCGGGGGAGCAGTACTTC.

The gene calls are TRBV6-5 and TRBJ2-1; 8 nucleotides line up with TRBD2. Trimming at V came to 2 bases and at J to 8 bases, leaving 11 bases not matched to a gene. This CDR3 comprises 16 residues. The germline V gene has CDR1 MNHEY and CDR2 SVGAGI. The CDR3 spells CASSYEGREAWDEQFF. In nucleotides, the CDR3 is TGTGCCAGCAGTTACGAGGGGCGGGAGGCCTGGGATGAGCAGTTCTTC.

Comments on this clonotype: The junction shows a germline mismatch at one end, possibly a read error. This sequence joins TRBV7-7 and TRBJ1-6, with a possible D match to TRBD1 (6 bases). This CDR3 has 17 residues. CDR1 and CDR2 (germline): SSHAT, FNYEAQ (reference sequence). DNA for the CDR3: TGTGCTAGCAACTGGGCCCCGGGGGGGCCCTATAATTCACCCCTCCACTTT. It encodes CASNWAPGGPYNSPLHF.

J is TRBJ2-3 and V is TRBV7-9; D gene ambiguous. CDR1 is SEHNR, CDR2 FQNEAQ, per germline (reference sequence). The CDR3 runs 15 residues. The V end was cut by 8 bases, the J end by 2 bases, with 17 bases between. The CDR3 protein is CASLFGWASTDTQYF. The DNA for the CDR3 is TGTGCCAGCCTCTTCGGGTGGGCCTCCACAGATACGCAGTATTTT.

The chain recombines TRBV9 with TRBJ2-1, with D tentatively TRBD1 (6 bases). Germline V gene lookup returns CDR1 SGDLS and CDR2 YYNGEE. The V end was cut by 0 bases, the J end by 1 base, with 8 bases between. The CDR3 is 15 amino acids. In DNA form, the CDR3 reads TGTGCCAGCAGCGTAGAAGGGGGTTCCTACAATGAGCAGTTCTTC. Residues: CASSVEGGSYNEQFF.

The CDR3 sequence is CASSLEGTEQFF. The CDR3 coding sequence is TGTGCCAGCAGCTTAGAGGGTACTGAGCAGTTCTTC. The V call is TRBV7-8, the J call TRBJ2-1; the D is unclear. The length of the CDR3 is 12 residues. Trimming shortened V by 1 base and J by 9 bases, and 7 bases separated the two germline ends. Germline V gives CDR1 SGHVS, CDR2 FQNEAQ.